Here is one TCR beta chain with its context. This entry is derived from a study of OX40 agonist ivuxolimab in advanced cancers. Study at large: Three patients responded partially, comprising one with hepatocellular carcinoma and two with cutaneous melanoma.

V shed 0 bases, J shed 2 bases, and the junction held 4 bases outside the gene matches. This CDR3 is built from 15 residues. CDR1 and CDR2 (germline): MNHEY, SVGAGI. Sequencing was performed with immunoSEQ multiplex PCR; in TCRdb, only in-frame clones are kept and a portion is missing. The profile shows about 79,000 clones, approximately 88% of them singletons. Sequences were derived from CD4+ or CD8+ T cells sorted from blood, sampled in a trial of the OX40 agonist ivuxolimab. The genes are TRBV6-5 and TRBJ2-7; TRBD1 agrees at 7 bases. This sequence originates from an adult with an advanced solid tumor such as melanoma, head and neck, liver or kidney cancer. Here the CDR3 DNA reads TGTGCCAGCAGTTACTCAACAGGGGTGGCCTACGAGCAGTACTTC. As protein: CASSYSTGVAYEQYF.